This entry concerns a single T cell receptor (beta chain). The junction shows a germline mismatch at one end, possibly a read error. The V gene's germline CDR1 is PRHDT and CDR2 FYEKMQ (reference sequence). The CDR3 runs to 15 residues. RNA transcripts provided the source from which TCR beta CDR3 regions were amplified. The TCR CDR3 first-round RT-PCR relied on the HTBI primer set. MiXCR was run by TCRdb on the multiplex PCR reads, yielding one entry per CDR3 protein. The sample carries 480,000 or so distinct CDR3 sequences, around 43% recorded once. This entry is derived from a study of T cells in Graves' hyperthyroidism and ophthalmopathy.

This TCR came from an adult woman with Graves' disease, either hyperthyroidism or ophthalmopathy (not recorded which). The sample comprised peripheral blood or thyroid tissue (not recorded which). The chain uses TRBV13 and TRBJ1-1; tentatively, D is TRBD1 (6 bases). CDR3 protein: CASSVGGRDRGGAFF. The CDR3 DNA follows: TGTGCCAGCAGCGTAGGAGGAAGAGACCGAGGGGGAGCTTTCTTT.